Presented here are 12 T cell receptor beta chains from one specimen sequenced in a study of control samples from healthy donors and cancer patients. The repertoire was sequenced with immunoSEQ multiplex PCR; TCRdb's copy has only in-frame clones and lacks some. The sample lists 100,000 to 150,000 clones; about 95% were seen once. Sequenced input: blood. The receptors stem from a man aged 25 to 45 in good health.

This chain joins TRBV7-3 and TRBJ2-1; D is perhaps TRBD2 (6 bases). V was shortened by 4 bases and J by 5 bases, with 9 bases between the two germline ends. The CDR3 is 13 residues long. Germline loops: CDR1 SGHTA, CDR2 FQGTGA. The CDR3 bases are TGTGCCAGCAGCTGGCGGGGAGACAATGAGCAGTTCTTC. Translation: CASSWRGDNEQFF.

This chain uses TRBV28 with TRBJ1-5, with D perhaps matching TRBD1 (5 bases). CDR1 is MDHEN and CDR2 is SYDVKM in the germline V gene. V lost 1 base to trimming and J lost 7 bases, with 20 bases between them. CDR3 length: 17 residues. The CDR3 here is CASSLFSRGAGYQPQHF. For the CDR3, the DNA is TGTGCCAGCAGTTTATTTTCCAGAGGGGCCGGGTACCAGCCCCAGCATTTT.

The chain combines TRBV5-6 with TRBJ1-6; D unclear. The V and J ends lost 4 bases and 7 bases respectively, with 12 bases between them. Germline assignment: CDR1 SGHDT and CDR2 YYEEEE. The CDR3 covers 14 residues. The CDR3 nucleotides read TGTGCCAGCAGCGCACGCTGGAAGAATTCACCCCTCCACTTT. Protein product: CASSARWKNSPLHF.

The chain uses TRBV6-2 or TRBV6-3 and TRBJ2-4, with unresolved D. V gave up 4 bases and J gave up 8 bases, with 12 bases separating them. The CDR3 is 13 amino acids. Germline CDR1 MNHEY, CDR2 SVGEGT. The CDR3 spells CASSSRGPDIQYF. In nucleotides, the CDR3 is TGTGCCAGCAGTTCCCGCGGACCGGACATTCAGTACTTC.

This chain uses TRBV6-5 with TRBJ2-1, with D perhaps being TRBD1 or TRBD2 (5 bases each). Looked up from germline, CDR1 is MNHEY and CDR2 is SVGAGI. The CDR3 has 15 residues. V was trimmed by 5 bases and J by 0 bases, leaving 11 bases between them. Here the CDR3 DNA reads TGTGCCAGCAGTAGGGGTGGGAGCTCCTACAATGAGCAGTTCTTC. Its protein is CASSRGGSSYNEQFF.

The J gene is TRBJ2-3, the V gene TRBV6-5, with TRBD1 identical over 8 bases. The V gene's germline CDR1 is MNHEY and CDR2 SVGAGI. The CDR3 has 16 amino acids. V dropped 1 base and J dropped 2; count of bases not matched to a gene: 5. This CDR3 is CASSYYAGGPTDTQYF. DNA for the CDR3: TGTGCCAGCAGTTACTACGCAGGGGGCCCCACAGATACGCAGTATTTT.

The chain combines TRBV7-2 with TRBJ2-3, with a possible D match to TRBD2 (7 bases). Germline loops: CDR1 SGHTA, CDR2 FQGNSA. The V and J ends lost 3 bases and 6 bases respectively, with 19 bases between them. The CDR3 has 16 residues. DNA for the CDR3: TGTGCCAGCAGCTTCGTAGGGGGGGGGATTTCGGATACGCAGTATTTT. It encodes CASSFVGGGISDTQYF.

The chain links TRBV30 to TRBJ1-1, with unresolved D. Trimming cost V 3 bases and J 5 bases, with 13 bases left between them. Germline values: CDR1 GTSNPN, CDR2 SVGIG (reference sequence). The CDR3 length is 13 residues. CDR3: CAWSLPFGTEAFF. CDR3 in DNA: TGTGCCTGGAGCCTCCCGTTTGGAACTGAAGCTTTCTTT.

The V and J genes are TRBV15 and TRBJ2-2; no firm D call. The CDR3 spans 15 residues. Trimming took off 1 base at V and 2 bases at J, with 8 bases between the two ends. Germline CDR1 LNHNV, CDR2 YYDKDF (reference sequence). CDR3 DNA: TGTGCCACCAGCAGAGGAGCGATCAACACCGGGGAGCTGTTTTTT. The encoded protein is CATSRGAINTGELFF.

The V gene is TRBV7-2, the J gene TRBJ2-7; D assignment may be TRBD1 or TRBD2 (5 bases each). The CDR3 has 15 amino acids. Germline V gene data show CDR1 as SGHTA and CDR2 as FQGNSA. V gave up 1 base and J gave up 0 bases, with 10 bases separating them. CDR3 DNA: TGTGCCAGCAGCTTAGGACGGGGCCGCTCCTACGAGCAGTACTTC. This encodes CASSLGRGRSYEQYF.

The gene calls are TRBV7-8 and TRBJ1-5; 9 nucleotides agree with TRBD1. The CDR3 is 17 residues long. Germline values: CDR1 SGHVS, CDR2 FQNEAQ. Germline trimming cut 5 bases from V and 3 bases from J; bases unmatched to any gene: 11. The CDR3 sequence: CASSPRRTGALNQPQHF. CDR3 nucleotide sequence: TGTGCCAGCAGCCCCCGTCGGACAGGGGCTCTCAATCAGCCCCAGCATTTT.

The gene calls are TRBV7-2 and TRBJ2-2, with D hard to call. The CDR3 contains 15 residues. Germline CDR1 SGHTA, CDR2 FQGNSA. Trimming cost V 5 bases and J 2 bases, with 12 bases left between them. Written as DNA, the CDR3 is TGTGCCAGCAGCGCCCGGATCACAAACACCGGGGAGCTGTTTTTT. Amino acids: CASSARITNTGELFF.